This passage covers 8 T cell receptor beta chains from one sample sequenced in a study of cytomegalovirus exposure and HLA in healthy donors. Method: immunoSEQ multiplex PCR; TCRdb's copy keeps in-frame clones and lacks some. The sample lists about 160,000 clones, over 85% occurring once. Sequencing was performed on PBMCs. The receptor set was obtained from a young man in good health and CMV-seropositive.

The rearrangement joins TRBV15 to TRBJ2-1, with D perhaps TRBD1 (6 bases). Trimming removed 5 bases from V and 1 base from J, with 12 bases in between. Germline-derived CDR1 and CDR2 are LNHNV and YYDKDF (reference sequence). The CDR3 extends over 15 amino acids. The CDR3 DNA reads TGTGCCACCAGCCCGGGCAGGGGTTCCTACAATGAGCAGTTCTTC. Translating it yields CATSPGRGSYNEQFF.

The chain employs TRBV2 and TRBJ2-3; maybe TRBD1 (6 bases). V was trimmed by 7 bases and J by 3 bases, leaving 11 bases between them. CDR1 SNHLY and CDR2 FYNNEI come from the germline V gene. The CDR3 is made up of 13 amino acids. CDR3: CASKGQITDTQYF. CDR3 nucleotides: TGTGCCAGCAAAGGACAGATAACAGATACGCAGTATTTT.

This clone was detected only once. This chain uses TRBV10-3 with TRBJ1-5; TRBD1 might be the D (6 bases). Looked up from germline, CDR1 is ENHRY and CDR2 is SYGVKD. The CDR3 spans 16 residues. Trimming stripped 0 bases from V and 5 bases from J, with 14 bases between. CDR3 sequence reads: CAISESRGNSDQPQHF. Written as DNA, the CDR3 is TGTGCCATCAGTGAGTCTAGGGGGAATAGTGATCAGCCCCAGCATTTT.

The chain uses TRBV7-8 and TRBJ1-1; 10 nucleotides align to TRBD1. Trimming removed 4 bases from V and 5 bases from J; junction bases left unmatched: 7. This CDR3 comprises 15 residues. Germline CDR1 is SGHVS and CDR2 is FQNEAQ. The CDR3 bases are TGTGCCAGCAGCTACCAGACAGGGGGCCAGACTGAAGCTTTCTTT. Translation: CASSYQTGGQTEAFF.

This clone was counted once. The CDR3 loop reads CASSLGTSGSYEQYF. The DNA of the CDR3 is TGTGCCAGCAGCTTGGGGACTAGCGGCTCCTACGAGCAGTACTTC. The chain links TRBV5-6 to TRBJ2-7, with 10 bases that match TRBD2. This CDR3 region has 15 residues. CDR1 is SGHDT, CDR2 YYEEEE, per germline. V lost 0 bases to trimming and J lost 0 bases; unmatched junction nucleotides: 0.

V usage is TRBV5-6 and J usage is TRBJ2-5, with unresolved D. Germline values: CDR1 SGHDT, CDR2 YYEEEE. This CDR3 contains 14 residues. V was shortened by 4 bases and J by 7 bases, with 17 bases between the two germline ends. The CDR3 reads CASSISGLVGTQYF. The CDR3 coding sequence is TGTGCCAGCAGCATTTCCGGGTTGGTGGGGACCCAGTACTTC. Variable domain in full (rest from reference TRBV5-6 and TRBJ2-5): DAGVTQSPTHLIKTRGQQVTLRCSPKSGHDTVSWYQQALGQGPQFIFQYYEEEERQRGNFPDRFSGHQFPNYSSELNVNALLLGDSALYLCASSISGLVGTQYFGPGTRLLVL.

This rearrangement joins TRBV7-8 to TRBJ2-2; D is undetermined. The CDR3 is 14 residues long. V lost 3 bases to trimming and J lost 3 bases, with 8 bases between them. Germline assignment: CDR1 SGHVS and CDR2 FQNEAQ. The CDR3: CASSFVGDTGELFF. DNA of the CDR3: TGTGCCAGCAGCTTCGTCGGTGACACCGGGGAGCTGTTTTTT.

The rearrangement uses TRBV28 and TRBJ2-2, with 10 bases identical to TRBD1. The junction had 5 bases not matched to a gene; V was cut back by 11 bases and J by 5 bases. The CDR3 contains 13 residues. Germline CDR1 MDHEN, CDR2 SYDVKM. The CDR3 loop is CAGGQGTTGELFF. The CDR3 DNA reads as TGTGCCGGGGGACAGGGGACGACCGGGGAGCTGTTTTTT.